Listed below are T cell receptor beta chains from one sample, sequenced in a study of OX40 agonist ivuxolimab in advanced cancers. Sequencing used immunoSEQ multiplex PCR; TCRdb keeps in-frame clones, though not all of them. The sample contains approximately 84,000 clones, about 88% of which appear only once. The input for sequencing was CD4+ or CD8+ T cells sorted from blood, taken in a trial of the OX40 agonist ivuxolimab. These receptors originate from an adult with an advanced solid tumor such as melanoma, head and neck, liver or kidney cancer. Both conserved end residues are part of each CDR3. Fields, in order: J gene, D gene, V gene, CDR3 DNA, CDR3 protein. A D gene is named only where the DNA matches it firmly.

j_call: TRBJ2-5; d_call: -; v_call: TRBV7-7; cdr3_nt: TGTGCTAGCAGCCGCGACTCGCAAGAGACCCAGTACTTC; cdr3_aa: CASSRDSQETQYF
j_call: TRBJ1-1; d_call: TRBD1; v_call: TRBV6-6; cdr3_nt: TGTGCCAGCATTAAGGACAGGGGCACTGAAGCTTTCTTT; cdr3_aa: CASIKDRGTEAFF
j_call: TRBJ2-3; d_call: -; v_call: TRBV5-4; cdr3_nt: TGTGCCAGCAGCTGGGGGTCGGGAGTGACAGATACGCAGTATTTT; cdr3_aa: CASSWGSGVTDTQYF
j_call: TRBJ2-7; d_call: -; v_call: TRBV28; cdr3_nt: TGTGCCAGCAGGGGACGGACCTACGAGCAGTACTTC; cdr3_aa: CASRGRTYEQYF
j_call: TRBJ2-6; d_call: TRBD1; v_call: TRBV5-1; cdr3_nt: TGCGCCAGCAGCTTACTGACAGGGGGCGCTCAGTCTGGGGCCAACGTCCTGACTTTC; cdr3_aa: CASSLLTGGAQSGANVLTF
j_call: TRBJ1-4; d_call: -; v_call: TRBV27; cdr3_nt: TGTGCCAGCAGTTACGGGGCCGATAATGAAAAACTGTTTTTT; cdr3_aa: CASSYGADNEKLFF
j_call: TRBJ1-6; d_call: -; v_call: TRBV5-6; cdr3_nt: TGTGCCAGCAGCTCGCTGGGACAAACTAATAATTCACCCCTCCACTTT; cdr3_aa: CASSSLGQTNNSPLHF
j_call: TRBJ2-5; d_call: TRBD2; v_call: TRBV6-1; cdr3_nt: TGTGCCAGTAGGAGGGCTAGCGGTCGGGAGACCCAGTACTTC; cdr3_aa: CASRRASGRETQYF
j_call: TRBJ1-2; d_call: -; v_call: TRBV5-1; cdr3_nt: TGCGCCAGCAGCGTGGACGGGACTAACTATGGCTACACCTTC; cdr3_aa: CASSVDGTNYGYTF
j_call: TRBJ1-2; d_call: TRBD1; v_call: TRBV19; cdr3_nt: TGTGCCAGTAGTACAAGGACAGGGAACGGCTACACCTTC; cdr3_aa: CASSTRTGNGYTF
j_call: TRBJ2-2; d_call: -; v_call: TRBV19; cdr3_nt: TGTGCCAGTAGGACGGGACCCATGAACACCGGGGAGCTGTTTTTT; cdr3_aa: CASRTGPMNTGELFF